Below, 25 T cell receptor beta chains from the same sample are listed, as sequenced in a study of cytomegalovirus exposure and HLA in healthy donors listed by TCRdb under 2017. The library was made by the immunoSEQ multiplex PCR assay. For the multiplex PCR, a mixture combining 60 forward primers for TCR Vbeta segments and 13 reverse primers for TCR Jbeta segments was used. TCRdb carries this immuneACCESS record with in-frame sequences only. Its versions omit some clonotypes, under half of them owing to an unresolved V gene in the studies checked, with the rest unexplained. This sample's clone table shows some 130,000 clones. The top ten clones comprise approximately 1.6% of the sample. Sequencing was done on a sample of PBMCs. These receptors all come from a man aged 18-30 years in good health and CMV-seronegative.

The chain couples TRBV6-4 to TRBJ2-1, with TRBD2 matching over 10 bases. V was clipped by 0 bases and J by 4 bases; unmatched bases: 0. CDR1 and CDR2 from the germline V gene are MRHNA and SNTAGT. This CDR3 comprises 15 residues. The CDR3 reads CASSDSLAGYNEQFF. CDR3 nucleotides: TGTGCCAGCAGTGACTCACTAGCGGGATACAATGAGCAGTTCTTC.

The chain links TRBV5-1 to TRBJ1-6, with 7 nucleotides matching TRBD1. V gave up 2 bases and J gave up 6 bases; unmatched junction bases: 8. The germline CDR1 and CDR2 sequences are SGHRS and YFSETQ. The CDR3 covers 16 residues. The CDR3 loop reads CASSFTPGQSNSPLHF. CDR3 DNA: TGCGCCAGCAGCTTTACCCCGGGACAGAGTAATTCACCCCTCCACTTT.

The chain links TRBV28 to TRBJ2-7; 11 bases are shared with TRBD2. After removal of 6 bases from V and 0 bases from J, the junction contained 4 bases not matched to a gene. The CDR3 is made up of 15 amino acids. Germline CDR1 is MDHEN and CDR2 is SYDVKM. CDR3 loop: CASRRGTSGSYEQYF. The CDR3 DNA reads TGTGCCAGCAGACGGGGGACTAGCGGCTCCTACGAGCAGTACTTC.

V usage is TRBV19 and J usage is TRBJ1-1, with D unclear. The CDR3 has 16 residues. The V end was cut by 0 bases, the J end by 0 bases, with 11 bases between. The V gene's germline CDR1 is LNHDA and CDR2 SQIVND (reference sequence). CDR3 nucleotides: TGTGCCAGTAGTATAGATCTATGGGAGATGAACACTGAAGCTTTCTTT. Its translation: CASSIDLWEMNTEAFF.

The chain joins TRBV9 to TRBJ2-7; 8 bases map to TRBD1. CDR1 and CDR2 (germline): SGDLS, YYNGEE. The trim removed 0 bases at V and 3 bases at J, leaving 2 bases unmatched. The CDR3 has 14 residues. The CDR3 nucleotides are TGTGCCAGCAGCGTAGCTGGGACAGGCTACGAGCAGTACTTC. It yields the protein CASSVAGTGYEQYF.

The CDR3 loop reads CAFPGLAYRRSSYEQYF. The CDR3 DNA is TGTGCTTTTCCGGGACTAGCCTATCGGCGATCCTCCTACGAGCAGTACTTC. The chain has TRBV7-7 and TRBJ2-5, with 9 nucleotides matching TRBD2. The J call may be in error: the DNA end matches TRBJ2-7 better. Per germline, CDR1 SSHAT and CDR2 FNYEAQ (reference sequence). The CDR3 spans 17 residues.

This chain links TRBV27 with TRBJ1-4; possibly TRBD1 for D (5 bases). Trimming stripped 3 bases from V and 4 bases from J, with 9 bases between. This CDR3 spans 14 amino acids. Germline CDR1 and CDR2: MNHEY and SMNVEV (reference sequence). The CDR3 bases are TGTGCCAGCAGTTTTCGGGGGAATAATGAAAAACTGTTTTTT. Translated, it gives CASSFRGNNEKLFF.

The chain combines TRBV9 with TRBJ2-7; weak D call: TRBD1 (5 bases). The CDR3 length is 13 residues. Trimming cost V 4 bases and J 2 bases, with 10 bases left between them. Germline lookup yields CDR1 SGDLS and CDR2 YYNGEE. As DNA, the CDR3 is TGTGCCAGCAGCCGGACACCACCCTACGAGCAGTACTTC. Translation gives CASSRTPPYEQYF.

This chain connects TRBV7-9 to TRBJ1-4; D remains unclear. Germline CDR1 SEHNR, CDR2 FQNEAQ (reference sequence). CDR3 size: 14 residues. V dropped 9 bases and J dropped 0 bases, with 11 bases sitting between them. The CDR3 nucleotides read TGTGCCAGTGAGTCCGGAGCAACTAATGAAAAACTGTTTTTT. Amino acids: CASESGATNEKLFF.

The genes are TRBV5-6 and TRBJ2-7; D might be TRBD1 (6 bases). The V gene lost 3 bases and the J gene lost 6 bases, with 19 bases spanning the gap. CDR3 length equals 15 residues. Germline V gene sequence: CDR1 SGHDT, CDR2 YYEEEE. The DNA of the CDR3 is TGTGCCAGCAGCTCCCAGGGGAGTAAAGGGGTCGAGCAGTACTTC. This translates into CASSSQGSKGVEQYF. The full variable domain, its missing parts supplied by reference TRBV5-6 and TRBJ2-7, is DAGVTQSPTHLIKTRGQQVTLRCSPKSGHDTVSWYQQALGQGPQFIFQYYEEEERQRGNFPDRFSGHQFPNYSSELNVNALLLGDSALYLCASSSQGSKGVEQYFGPGTRLTVT.

The chain links TRBV30 to TRBJ2-7, with TRBD2 matching 8 bases. Unmatched junction bases numbered 6, after V lost 0 bases and J lost 5 bases. From germline, CDR1 is GTSNPN and CDR2 SVGIG (reference sequence). The CDR3 extends over 14 amino acids. CDR3 coding DNA: TGTGCCTGGAGTGTCTCGGGGGGGGCCCACGAGCAGTACTTC. Translation gives CAWSVSGGAHEQYF.

The V call is TRBV7-9, the J call TRBJ2-7; D gene ambiguous. The germline CDR1 and CDR2 sequences are SEHNR and FQNEAQ (reference sequence). This CDR3 contains 14 residues. Trimming stripped 5 bases from V and 1 base from J, with 12 bases between. The CDR3 is CASSQPGFSYEQYF. CDR3 DNA sequence: TGTGCCAGCAGCCAACCAGGCTTTTCCTACGAGCAGTACTTC.

V usage is TRBV28 and J usage is TRBJ1-3; no definite D call. CDR3 size: 18 residues. Germline V lookup: CDR1 MDHEN, CDR2 SYDVKM. V shed 4 bases and J shed 0 bases, with 19 bases lying between them. The CDR3 region is CASSSSTSGRGSGNTIYF. The CDR3 DNA reads TGTGCCAGCAGTTCTTCCACCTCGGGGAGAGGCTCTGGAAACACCATATATTTT. Looking up the rest from reference TRBV28 and TRBJ1-3 gives the full variable domain: DVKVTQSSRYLVKRTGEKVFLECVQDMDHENMFWYRQDPGLGLRLIYFSYDVKMKEKGDIPEGYSVSREKKERFSLILESASTNQTSMYLCASSSSTSGRGSGNTIYFGEGSWLTVV.

The chain uses TRBV25-1 and TRBJ1-2, with D uncertain. V was shortened by 9 bases and J by 8 bases, with 13 bases between the two germline ends. In germline, CDR1 is MGHDK, CDR2 SYGVNS. The CDR3 extends over 11 amino acids. The CDR3, as DNA: TGTGCCAGTAGTTCAGGCTCCGGCTACACCTTC. As protein: CASSSGSGYTF.

V and J are TRBV6-1 and TRBJ1-5; D might be TRBD1 (5 bases). This CDR3 is 14 amino acids long. V was cut by 3 bases and J by 4 bases, with 10 bases left in between. Germline V gene lookup returns CDR1 MNHNS and CDR2 SASEGT. The CDR3 sequence is CASSDGGGNQPQHF. CDR3 DNA: TGTGCCAGCAGTGATGGGGGGGGTAATCAGCCCCAGCATTTT.

The chain recombines TRBV7-6 with TRBJ1-3; possible D gene TRBD1, 5 bases. V was shortened by 0 bases and J by 0 bases, with 15 bases between the two germline ends. CDR3 size: 18 residues. Germline-derived CDR1 and CDR2 are SGHVS and FNYEAQ. In DNA form, the CDR3 reads TGTGCCAGCAGCTTAGCGGTAGGGGCGGTCGGCTCTGGAAACACCATATATTTT. Amino acid sequence: CASSLAVGAVGSGNTIYF.

The gene calls are TRBV7-9 and TRBJ2-2; maybe TRBD1 (5 bases). With 1 base removed from V and 0 bases from J, the gap between germline ends came to 9 bases. The length of the CDR3 is 16 residues. Germline V gene lookup returns CDR1 SEHNR and CDR2 FQNEAQ (reference sequence). This chain's CDR3 is CASSLGGRANTGELFF. The DNA of the CDR3 is TGTGCCAGCAGCTTAGGGGGCAGGGCGAACACCGGGGAGCTGTTTTTT.

The chain recombines TRBV13 with TRBJ1-1; TRBD1 aligns across 7 bases. The length of the CDR3 is 13 residues. CDR1 is PRHDT and CDR2 is FYEKMQ in the germline V gene (reference sequence). The V and J ends lost 6 bases and 1 base, in that order; junction bases with no gene match: 2. The CDR3 DNA reads as TGTGCCAGCAGATCAGGGGGGAACACTGAAGCTTTCTTT. It yields the protein CASRSGGNTEAFF.

The chain is built from TRBV6-5 and TRBJ1-1, with TRBD1 identical over 8 bases. Germline CDR1 reads MNHEY; CDR2 reads SVGAGI. With V trimmed by 2 bases and J by 5 bases, 1 base remained unmatched. This CDR3 contains 13 residues. The CDR3 here is CASSYDRGTEAFF. DNA of the CDR3: TGTGCCAGCAGTTACGACAGGGGTACTGAAGCTTTCTTT.

This chain links TRBV6-1 with TRBJ2-7; TRBD2 matches at 8 bases. The germline V gene has CDR1 MNHNS and CDR2 SASEGT. This CDR3 comprises 15 residues. The V gene end was trimmed by 2 bases and the J gene end by 5 bases; junction bases not matched to a gene: 8. CDR3 coding DNA: TGTGCCAGCAGTGAAATGGTAGCGGGGCACGACGAGCAGTACTTC. Its translation is CASSEMVAGHDEQYF.

The V and J genes are TRBV11-3 and TRBJ2-2, with a possible D match to TRBD1 (5 bases). This CDR3 is built from 13 residues. Deletions cut 5 bases from V and 7 bases from J, with 11 bases between. From germline, CDR1 is SGHNT and CDR2 YENEEA. DNA for the CDR3: TGTGCCAGCAGCCCCAGGGTCGACGGGGAGCTGTTTTTT. Its protein product is CASSPRVDGELFF.

This chain uses TRBV11-2 with TRBJ2-7; D unclear. CDR3 length: 14 amino acids. Trimming cost V 6 bases and J 4 bases, with 16 bases left between them. Per the germline V gene, CDR1 is SGHAT and CDR2 is FQNNGV. The CDR3 reads CASRSADSRYEQYF. The CDR3 DNA is TGTGCCAGCAGGAGCGCTGATAGTAGATACGAGCAGTACTTC.

CDR3 coding DNA: TGTGCCAGCAGCCGGACAGGGGCAGAGACCCAGTACTTC. Translated: CASSRTGAETQYF. The chain has TRBV5-4 and TRBJ2-5; TRBD1 agrees at 9 bases. Germline lookup yields CDR1 SGHNT and CDR2 YYREEE (reference sequence). Trimming cost V 4 bases and J 4 bases; bases outside gene matches: 2. This CDR3 has 13 residues.

V and J are TRBV5-1 and TRBJ2-7, with 9 bases lining up with TRBD2. This CDR3 contains 16 residues. Germline V gene data show CDR1 as SGHRS and CDR2 as YFSETQ. J was trimmed by 0 bases and V by 0 bases; bases with no gene match: 4. The CDR3 DNA sequence: TGCGCCAGCAGCTTGGGACTAGCGGCAACCTCCTACGAGCAGTACTTC. It codes for CASSLGLAATSYEQYF. Full variable domain (outside the CDR3, taken from reference TRBV5-1 and TRBJ2-7): KAGVTQTPRYLIKTRGQQVTLSCSPISGHRSVSWYQQTPGQGLQFLFEYFSETQRNKGNFPGRFSGRQFSNSRSEMNVSTLELGDSALYLCASSLGLAATSYEQYFGPGTRLTVT.

The chain carries TRBV9 and TRBJ2-3; TRBD2 agrees at 11 bases. The V segment lost 0 bases and the J segment 2 bases; nucleotides outside the gene matches: 11. Germline CDR1 and CDR2: SGDLS and YYNGEE. The CDR3 has 19 amino acids. CDR3 sequence (DNA): TGTGCCAGCAGCGTAGCTTTTGATATTAGCGGGGGGGCCACAGATACGCAGTATTTT. This codes for CASSVAFDISGGATDTQYF.